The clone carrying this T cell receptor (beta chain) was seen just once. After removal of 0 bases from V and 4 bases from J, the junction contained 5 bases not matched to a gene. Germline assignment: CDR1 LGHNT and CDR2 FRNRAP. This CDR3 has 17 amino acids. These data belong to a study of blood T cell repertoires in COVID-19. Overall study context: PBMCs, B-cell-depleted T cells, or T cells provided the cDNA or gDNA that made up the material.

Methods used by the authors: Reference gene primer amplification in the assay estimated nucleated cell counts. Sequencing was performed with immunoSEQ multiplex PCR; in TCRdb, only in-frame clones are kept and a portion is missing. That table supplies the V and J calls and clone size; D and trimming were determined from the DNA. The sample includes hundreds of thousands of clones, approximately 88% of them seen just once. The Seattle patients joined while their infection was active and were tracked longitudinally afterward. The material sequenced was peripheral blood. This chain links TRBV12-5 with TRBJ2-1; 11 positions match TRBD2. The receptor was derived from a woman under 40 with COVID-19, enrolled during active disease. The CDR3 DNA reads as TGTGCTAGTGGTTTGGTAATACTAGCGGGAGAGTACAATGAGCAGTTCTTC. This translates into CASGLVILAGEYNEQFF.